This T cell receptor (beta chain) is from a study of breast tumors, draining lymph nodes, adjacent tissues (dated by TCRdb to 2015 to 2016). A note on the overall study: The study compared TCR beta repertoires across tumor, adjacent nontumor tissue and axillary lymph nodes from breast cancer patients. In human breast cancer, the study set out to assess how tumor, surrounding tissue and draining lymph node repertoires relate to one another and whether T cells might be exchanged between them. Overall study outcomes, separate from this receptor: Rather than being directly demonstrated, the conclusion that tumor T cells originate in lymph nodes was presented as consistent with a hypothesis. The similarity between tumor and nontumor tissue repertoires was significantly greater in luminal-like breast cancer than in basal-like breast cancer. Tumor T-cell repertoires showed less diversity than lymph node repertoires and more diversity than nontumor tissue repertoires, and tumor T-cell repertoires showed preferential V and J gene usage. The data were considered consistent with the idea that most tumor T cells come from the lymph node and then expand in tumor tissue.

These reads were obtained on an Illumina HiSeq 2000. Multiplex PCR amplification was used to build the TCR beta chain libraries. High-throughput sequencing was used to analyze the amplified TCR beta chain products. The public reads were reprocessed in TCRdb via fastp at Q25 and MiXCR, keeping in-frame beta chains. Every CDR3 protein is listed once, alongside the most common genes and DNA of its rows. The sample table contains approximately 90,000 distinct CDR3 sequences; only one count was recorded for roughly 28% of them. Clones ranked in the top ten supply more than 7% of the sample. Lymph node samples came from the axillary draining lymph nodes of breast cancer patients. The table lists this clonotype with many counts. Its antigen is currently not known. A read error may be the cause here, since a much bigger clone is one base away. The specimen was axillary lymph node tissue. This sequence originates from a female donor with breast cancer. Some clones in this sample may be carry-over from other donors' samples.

The DNA reads as follows: TGCAGTGCTAGATCGCTCTCCGAGCAGTCCTTC. It translates to CSARSLSEQSF. The V gene is TRBV20-1 and the J gene is TRBJ2-7; the D gene cannot be resolved reliably. CDR3 length: 11 amino acids, cysteine to phenylalanine. Just the 33-base CDR3 DNA is kept, in frame starting at base 1. The germline V gene (reference sequence) specifies DFQATT as CDR1 and SNEGSKA as CDR2.